This T cell receptor beta chain originates from a study of T cells expressing NK-cell markers. In the study overall: CD3+CD56+NKG2C+, CD3+CD56+NKG2C- and CD3+CD56-NKG2C+ T cells, once sorted, supplied the TCR beta repertoires.

This CDR3 is 12 amino acids long. Germline V gene sequence: CDR1 MNHEY, CDR2 SMNVEV (reference sequence). Regarding the study as a whole: Dominant NKG2C+ clonotypes accounted for roughly 1.0-7.0% of CD8+ T cells in six or seven donors. Topping the CD3+CD56-NKG2C+ fraction as well were these clonotypes, in several donors.

Researchers built TCR beta cDNA using 5'RACE template switching with UMIs. TCRdb reworked the 5' RACE reads into one entry per CDR3 protein, no DNA. The sample's table shows approximately 150,000 distinct CDR3 sequences. As to this clonotype: Its antigen is not known.

This receptor was taken from a man aged 18 to 30 in good health. The specimen was blood T cells: a sorted CD56 or NKG2C T cell subset, CD4+ or CD8+ T cells, or bulk PBMC T cells (not recorded which). The chain recombines TRBV27 with TRBJ2-1; TCRdb's D gene call, TRBD1, goes unchecked for lack of DNA. CDR3: CASSFDRLEQFF.